A single sample is the source of the 2 T cell receptor beta chains below, sequenced in a study of B cell selection in AIRE deficiency. Sorted regulatory T cells were CD4-positive, CD25-high and CD127-low or negative. The assay was immunoSEQ multiplex PCR, and TCRdb's table has in-frame clones only and misses some. The sample yields about 22,000 clones, about 94% seen once. The sequenced sample was Tregs sorted from PBMCs. The receptors were gathered from a human donor with AIRE deficiency.

This chain uses TRBV9 with TRBJ1-2; D uncertain. Between the trimmed V and J ends, which lost 0 bases and 8 bases, there was a span of 8 bases. This CDR3 contains 12 residues. Germline loops: CDR1 SGDLS, CDR2 YYNGEE. The CDR3 here is CASSVVGGGYTF. The CDR3 region has the DNA TGTGCCAGCAGCGTAGTGGGTGGCGGCTACACCTTC.

The V call is TRBV10-3, the J call TRBJ2-2; TRBD2 is a possible D gene (6 bases). V was trimmed by 4 bases and J by 7 bases, leaving 19 bases between them. CDR3 size: 16 residues. Germline V CDR1 and CDR2: ENHRY, SYGVKD. CDR3 bases: TGTGCCATCAGTGCTGGGGGACTCCTAGCTAGCGGGGAGCTGTTTTTT. This sequence encodes CAISAGGLLASGELFF.